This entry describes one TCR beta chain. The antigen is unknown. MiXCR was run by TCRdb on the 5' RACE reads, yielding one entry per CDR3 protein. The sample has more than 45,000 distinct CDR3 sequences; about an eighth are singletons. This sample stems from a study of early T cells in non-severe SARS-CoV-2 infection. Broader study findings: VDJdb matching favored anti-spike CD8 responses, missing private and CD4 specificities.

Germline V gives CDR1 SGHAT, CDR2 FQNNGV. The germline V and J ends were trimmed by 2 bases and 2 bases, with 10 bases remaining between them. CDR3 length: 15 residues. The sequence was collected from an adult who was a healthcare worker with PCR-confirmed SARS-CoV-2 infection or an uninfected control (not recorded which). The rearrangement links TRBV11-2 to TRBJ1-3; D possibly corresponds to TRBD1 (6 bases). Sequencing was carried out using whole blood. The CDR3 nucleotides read TGTGCCAGCAGCTTAACTTCAGGGGCTGGAAACACCATATATTTT. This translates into CASSLTSGAGNTIYF.